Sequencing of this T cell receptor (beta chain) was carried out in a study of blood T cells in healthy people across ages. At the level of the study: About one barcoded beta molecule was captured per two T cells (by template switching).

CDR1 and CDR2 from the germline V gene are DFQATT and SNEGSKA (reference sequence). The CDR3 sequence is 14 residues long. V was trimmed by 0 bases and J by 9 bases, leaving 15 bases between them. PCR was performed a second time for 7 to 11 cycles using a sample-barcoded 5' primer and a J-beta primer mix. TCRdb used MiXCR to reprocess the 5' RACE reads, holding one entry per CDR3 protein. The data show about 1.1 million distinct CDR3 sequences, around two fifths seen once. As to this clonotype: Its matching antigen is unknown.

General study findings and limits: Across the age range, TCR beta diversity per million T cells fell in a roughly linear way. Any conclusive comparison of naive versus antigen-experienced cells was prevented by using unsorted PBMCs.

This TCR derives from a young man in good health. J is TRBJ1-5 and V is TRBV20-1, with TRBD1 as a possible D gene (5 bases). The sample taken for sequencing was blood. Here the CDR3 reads CSARDLGQAGPQHF. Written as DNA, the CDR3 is TGCAGTGCTAGAGATCTGGGGCAGGCGGGGCCCCAGCATTTT.